Shown below are 26 T cell receptor beta chains from a single sample sequenced in a study of T cell changes during pregnancy in multiple sclerosis. Data came from immunoSEQ multiplex PCR; TCRdb stores just in-frame clones and leaves some out. The sample lists about 85,000 clones, roughly nine tenths occurring once. Sample: peripheral blood, taken in the first trimester of pregnancy. All receptors derive from a female donor with multiple sclerosis, enrolled in a pregnancy study.

The chain combines TRBV27 with TRBJ1-1, with 7 bases identical to TRBD1. This CDR3 contains 19 residues. After removal of 5 bases from V and 1 base from J, the junction contained 19 bases not matched to a gene. The germline V gene encodes CDR1 MNHEY and CDR2 SMNVEV (reference sequence). Here the CDR3 reads CASSPLETGQNFPNTEAFF. The CDR3 nucleotides are TGTGCCAGCAGTCCATTGGAAACGGGACAGAACTTCCCGAACACTGAAGCTTTCTTT.

V is TRBV4-3 and J is TRBJ2-1, with 10 bases fitting TRBD2. J gave up 5 bases and V 0 bases, and 1 base lay outside the gene matches. CDR3 length: 15 amino acids. CDR1 is LGHNA, CDR2 YSLEER, per germline. CDR3 in amino acids: CASSQESGGDNEQFF. CDR3 nucleotides: TGCGCCAGCAGCCAAGAAAGCGGGGGGGACAATGAGCAGTTCTTC.

The chain joins TRBV5-1 to TRBJ2-2; possible D gene TRBD1, 5 bases. Per the germline V gene, CDR1 is SGHRS and CDR2 is YFSETQ. This CDR3 spans 16 amino acids. Trimming took off 5 bases at V and 4 bases at J, with 18 bases between the two ends. The CDR3 DNA reads as TGCGCCAGCAGAGGTTCCAGGGCTAAAGGCACCGGGGAGCTGTTTTTT. Amino acid sequence: CASRGSRAKGTGELFF.

This clone was counted a single time. The CDR3 nucleotides read TGTGCCAGCGGAGCGAACAGGGCAGAATACGAGCAGTACTTC. As protein: CASGANRAEYEQYF. The chain has TRBV27 and TRBJ2-7; TRBD1 might be the D (6 bases). V was clipped by 8 bases and J by 4 bases, with 18 bases between them. The CDR3 contains 14 residues. The germline gives CDR1 MNHEY, CDR2 SMNVEV (reference sequence).

A single count supports this clone. The chain combines TRBV5-1 with TRBJ2-1; 9 nucleotides agree with TRBD2. This CDR3 is 19 amino acids long. The V gene's germline CDR1 is SGHRS and CDR2 YFSETQ. V shed 4 bases, J shed 0 bases, and the junction held 14 bases outside the gene matches. The CDR3 here is CASSPSAREGLSSYNEQFF. CDR3 in DNA: TGCGCCAGCAGCCCCTCCGCGCGGGAGGGCCTGAGCTCCTACAATGAGCAGTTCTTC.

This chain joins TRBV28 and TRBJ2-7; no reliable D call. Germline V gene lookup returns CDR1 MDHEN and CDR2 SYDVKM. The V gene lost 8 bases and the J gene lost 5 bases, with 10 bases spanning the gap. The CDR3 is 11 residues long. CDR3 sequence reads: CASFSNNEQYF. The CDR3 DNA sequence: TGTGCCAGCTTTTCGAACAACGAGCAGTACTTC.

This sequence joins TRBV28 and TRBJ1-5, with D possibly being TRBD1 (6 bases). This CDR3 region has 16 residues. Between the trimmed V and J ends, which lost 6 bases and 0 bases, there was a span of 15 bases. Germline lookup yields CDR1 MDHEN and CDR2 SYDVKM. The CDR3, as DNA: TGTGCCAGCAGACTGGCAGGGGTTAGTAGCAATCAGCCCCAGCATTTT. Its protein is CASRLAGVSSNQPQHF.

The gene calls are TRBV30 and TRBJ2-7; TRBD1 aligns across 10 bases. Germline V CDR1 and CDR2: GTSNPN, SVGIG (reference sequence). The CDR3 totals 14 residues. Unmatched junction bases numbered 4, after V lost 2 bases and J lost 3 bases. The CDR3 DNA reads as TGTGCCTGGAGTTCCGGGACAGGGGTCTACGAGCAGTACTTC. It yields the protein CAWSSGTGVYEQYF.

This chain connects TRBV7-9 to TRBJ2-1; 8 bases are shared with TRBD2. The junction had 1 base not matched to a gene; V was cut back by 3 bases and J by 3 bases. Germline V gene lookup returns CDR1 SEHNR and CDR2 FQNEAQ (reference sequence). The CDR3 loop spans 14 amino acids. The CDR3 bases are TGTGCCAGCAGCTTGGGACTAGGCTACAATGAGCAGTTCTTC. Its protein product is CASSLGLGYNEQFF.

The gene calls are TRBV4-1 and TRBJ2-1, with TRBD2 matching over 8 bases. Germline V gives CDR1 MGHRA, CDR2 YSYEKL. Trimming took 10 bases from V and 9 from J; bases not matched to a gene: 11. CDR3 size: 13 residues. The CDR3 sequence is CATSGGPWVEQFF. DNA for the CDR3: TGCGCCACCTCGGGGGGGCCGTGGGTTGAGCAGTTCTTC.

V usage is TRBV28 and J usage is TRBJ1-5, with D maybe TRBD1 (6 bases). V was pared by 1 base and J by 6 bases, with 13 bases between. CDR1 MDHEN and CDR2 SYDVKM come from the germline V gene. The CDR3 runs 15 residues. CDR3 coding DNA: TGTGCCAGCAGTTTATTACAGGGAGGGACTCAGCCCCAGCATTTT. Its protein is CASSLLQGGTQPQHF.

The rearrangement joins TRBV30 to TRBJ2-5; D is undetermined. The CDR3 loop spans 11 amino acids. Germline values: CDR1 GTSNPN, CDR2 SVGIG (reference sequence). The V end lost 0 bases, the J end lost 5 bases, and 4 bases lay between the germline ends. For the CDR3, the DNA is TGTGCCTGGAGTGTACGGGAGACCCAGTACTTC. As protein: CAWSVRETQYF.

This chain uses TRBV7-6 with TRBJ1-1; possibly TRBD1 for D (6 bases). The CDR3 length is 15 residues. Germline values: CDR1 SGHVS, CDR2 FNYEAQ. Trimming left V 5 bases short and J 0 bases short, with 13 bases between. CDR3 bases: TGTGCCAGCAGCCCCGGGGGGCCTTTGAACACTGAAGCTTTCTTT. It codes for CASSPGGPLNTEAFF.

The rearrangement uses TRBV29-1 and TRBJ2-1, with a tentative D call TRBD1 (5 bases). V dropped 7 bases and J dropped 7 bases, with 8 bases sitting between them. The CDR3 runs to 10 residues. CDR1 is SQVTM, CDR2 ANQGSEA, per germline. The CDR3: CSEGRNEQFF. The DNA for the CDR3 is TGCAGCGAGGGGCGAAATGAGCAGTTCTTC.

The DNA of the CDR3 is TGCGCCAGCAGCCAAGATGACAGGGTGGGGGATACGCAGTATTTT. Its translation: CASSQDDRVGDTQYF. V and J are TRBV4-1 and TRBJ2-3, with 7 nucleotides matching TRBD1. V was clipped by 0 bases and J by 6 bases; unmatched bases: 6. CDR1 and CDR2 (germline): MGHRA, YSYEKL. CDR3 length: 15 amino acids.

This rearrangement joins TRBV9 to TRBJ1-6, with D possibly TRBD1 on 5 matching bases. The length of the CDR3 is 17 residues. The V end lost 0 bases, the J end lost 0 bases, and 10 bases lay between the germline ends. CDR1 is SGDLS and CDR2 is YYNGEE in the germline V gene. CDR3: CASSVATGSSYNSPLHF. CDR3 in DNA: TGTGCCAGCAGCGTAGCTACAGGAAGCTCCTATAATTCACCCCTCCACTTT.

This sequence joins TRBV7-8 and TRBJ2-7; maybe TRBD1 (5 bases). V gave up 1 base and J gave up 0 bases, with 13 bases separating them. CDR1 and CDR2 (germline): SGHVS, FQNEAQ. The CDR3 has 16 amino acids. The CDR3 region is CASSLEQGSLSYEQYF. The CDR3 DNA is TGTGCCAGCAGCTTAGAGCAGGGTTCCCTCTCCTACGAGCAGTACTTC.

This clone was picked up one time. The chain joins TRBV19 to TRBJ2-6; TRBD2 agrees at 13 bases. Germline loops: CDR1 LNHDA, CDR2 SQIVND (reference sequence). The CDR3 runs 18 residues. With V trimmed by 5 bases and J by 1 base, 5 bases remained unmatched. CDR3 residues: CASSHGLAGVSGANVLTF. CDR3 coding DNA: TGTGCCAGTAGTCACGGACTAGCGGGAGTATCTGGGGCCAACGTCCTGACTTTC.

This clone came up a few times. The chain is built from TRBV10-3 and TRBJ1-1, with 8 bases matching TRBD1. The CDR3 consists of 15 residues. Germline CDR1 is ENHRY and CDR2 is SYGVKD. Trimming removed 2 bases from V and 3 bases from J; junction bases left unmatched: 5. CDR3 nucleotides: TGTGCCATCAGTGAGACAGGGGGGTGGGACACTGAAGCTTTCTTT. It codes for CAISETGGWDTEAFF.

This chain joins TRBV19 and TRBJ1-2; 7 bases fit TRBD1. The CDR3 extends over 15 amino acids. Germline V lookup: CDR1 LNHDA, CDR2 SQIVND (reference sequence). Trimming took 3 bases from V and 4 from J; bases not matched to a gene: 8. Here the CDR3 reads CASSIGTQGLYGYTF. DNA of the CDR3: TGTGCCAGTAGTATCGGAACACAGGGGCTCTATGGCTACACCTTC.

The table lists this clone with a count of one. This chain links TRBV9 with TRBJ2-5, with TRBD2 identical over 8 bases. The V gene end was trimmed by 4 bases and the J gene end by 0 bases; junction bases not matched to a gene: 5. Germline values: CDR1 SGDLS, CDR2 YYNGEE. The CDR3 length is 15 residues. CDR3 DNA: TGTGCCAGCAGCTTCGGTAGCGGGAACCAAGAGACCCAGTACTTC. Residues: CASSFGSGNQETQYF.

The V gene is TRBV28, the J gene TRBJ2-3; no reliable D call. V was clipped by 4 bases and J by 8 bases, with 7 bases between them. The CDR3 loop spans 11 amino acids. The germline gives CDR1 MDHEN, CDR2 SYDVKM. CDR3 protein: CASSSTGTQYF. The CDR3 nucleotides read TGTGCCAGCAGTTCCACCGGTACGCAGTATTTT.

V usage is TRBV7-8 and J usage is TRBJ1-2; D not certain. Per the germline V gene, CDR1 is SGHVS and CDR2 is FQNEAQ. Trimming stripped 2 bases from V and 4 bases from J, with 11 bases between. The CDR3 length is 14 residues. CDR3 sequence reads: CASSLLVGSYGYTF. The CDR3 region has the DNA TGTGCCAGCAGCTTACTGGTGGGGAGCTATGGCTACACCTTC.

This chain joins TRBV29-1 and TRBJ2-2, with 8 bases matching TRBD1. Germline CDR1 reads SQVTM; CDR2 reads ANQGSEA. The CDR3 has 13 amino acids. J was trimmed by 6 bases and V by 3 bases; bases with no gene match: 3. CDR3: CSVETGVAGELFF. The CDR3 coding sequence is TGCAGCGTTGAGACAGGGGTAGCCGGGGAGCTGTTTTTT.

V gene TRBV5-1 combines with J gene TRBJ2-1; weak D call: TRBD2 (6 bases). The CDR3 has 13 residues. V was pared by 0 bases and J by 8 bases, with 9 bases between. Germline V gene data show CDR1 as SGHRS and CDR2 as YFSETQ. CDR3 nucleotides: TGCGCCAGCAGCTTGGAGTCGGGGGATGAGCAGTTCTTC. As protein: CASSLESGDEQFF.

The V gene is TRBV10-3, the J gene TRBJ1-4; 11 nucleotides agree with TRBD1. The CDR3 has 18 residues. Trimming removed 2 bases from V and 2 bases from J; junction bases left unmatched: 7. Germline CDR1 ENHRY, CDR2 SYGVKD. The CDR3 here is CAISERTGGISTNEKLFF. CDR3 nucleotide sequence: TGTGCCATCAGTGAGAGGACAGGGGGCATTAGTACTAATGAAAAACTGTTTTTT.